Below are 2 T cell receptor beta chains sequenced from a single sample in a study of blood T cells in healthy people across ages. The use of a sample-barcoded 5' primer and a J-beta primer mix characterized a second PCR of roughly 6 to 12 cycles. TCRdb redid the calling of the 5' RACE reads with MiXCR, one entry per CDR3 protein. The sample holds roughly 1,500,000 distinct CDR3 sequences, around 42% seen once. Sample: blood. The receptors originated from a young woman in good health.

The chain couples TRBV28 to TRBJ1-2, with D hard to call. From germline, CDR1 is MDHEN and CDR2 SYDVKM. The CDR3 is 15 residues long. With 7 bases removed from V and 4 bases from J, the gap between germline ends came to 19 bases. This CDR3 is CASKSPGRLPYGYTF. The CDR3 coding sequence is TGTGCCAGCAAATCCCCGGGTCGTTTGCCCTATGGCTACACCTTC.

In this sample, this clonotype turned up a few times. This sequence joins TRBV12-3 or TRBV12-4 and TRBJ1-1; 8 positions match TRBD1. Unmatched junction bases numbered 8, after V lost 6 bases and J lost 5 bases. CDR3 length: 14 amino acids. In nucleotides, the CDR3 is TGTGCCAGCAGAACTGGACAGGGTAGGACTGAAGCTTTCTTT. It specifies CASRTGQGRTEAFF.